A single sample gave rise to the 20 T cell receptor beta chains below, sequenced in a study of T cell repertoires in cytomegalovirus infection. Their antigens remain unidentified. TCRdb processed the reads anew with MiXCR; each CDR3 protein has one entry. The sample has roughly 990,000 distinct CDR3 sequences; around a third are singletons. Sequenced here: cultured CD8+ T cells from PBMCs, sampled from culture after CMV antigen stimulation. These receptor sequences come from a human donor in good health (CMV status not recorded). Some clones in this sample may be carry-over from other donors' samples.

This clonotype has just a few counts. The J gene is TRBJ2-1, the V gene TRBV2, with 9 bases that match TRBD2. The CDR3 runs 15 residues. V was pared by 7 bases and J by 8 bases, with 12 bases of the junction left unmatched. Looked up from germline, CDR1 is SNHLY and CDR2 is FYNNEI. CDR3 residues: CASTQGGGARYEQFF. The CDR3 DNA is TGTGCCAGCACCCAGGGCGGGGGGGCCAGGTATGAGCAGTTCTTC.

V is TRBV5-6 and J is TRBJ2-2; 7 bases match TRBD1. Germline values: CDR1 SGHDT, CDR2 YYEEEE. The CDR3 covers 14 residues. The ends lost 2 bases at V and 9 bases at J; junction bases unmatched: 7. DNA for the CDR3: TGTGCCAGCAGCTTACTGGGACAGCGAAGGGAGCTGTTTTTT. The encoded protein is CASSLLGQRRELFF.

Only a few counts were recorded for this clonotype. This rearrangement joins TRBV6-1 to TRBJ1-2; weak D call: TRBD1 (5 bases). This CDR3 region has 15 residues. Germline CDR1 MNHNS, CDR2 SASEGT. The V and J ends lost 2 bases and 0 bases respectively, with 10 bases between them. The CDR3 DNA is TGTGCCAGCAGTGAATATGGGACGGCTAACTATGGCTACACCTTC. It codes for CASSEYGTANYGYTF.

This clonotype was detected a few times. The chain uses TRBV6-1 and TRBJ2-2; tentatively, D is TRBD1 (5 bases). Germline loops: CDR1 MNHNS, CDR2 SASEGT. V lost 5 bases and J 5 bases, leaving 12 bases between the germline ends. CDR3 length: 14 amino acids. CDR3 in amino acids: CASSWRQKTGELFF. DNA for the CDR3: TGTGCCAGCAGTTGGAGACAGAAAACCGGGGAGCTGTTTTTT.

This clonotype was seen more than once but under ten times. The chain couples TRBV15 to TRBJ2-1; D is unresolved. CDR1 is LNHNV and CDR2 is YYDKDF in the germline V gene (reference sequence). V was trimmed by 8 bases and J by 7 bases, leaving 6 bases between them. The CDR3 spans 10 residues. The CDR3 sequence is CATFKNEQFF. For the CDR3, the DNA is TGTGCCACCTTTAAGAATGAGCAGTTCTTC. Full variable domain (missing parts from reference TRBV15 and TRBJ2-1): DAMVIQNPRYQVTQFGKPVTLSCSQTLNHNVMYWYQQKSSQAPKLLFHYYDKDFNNEADTPDNFQSRRPNTSFCFLDIRSPGLGDTAMYLCATFKNEQFFGPGTRLTVL.

The J gene is TRBJ1-4, the V gene TRBV12-3 or TRBV12-4; D ambiguous. This CDR3 comprises 14 residues. The V end lost 7 bases, the J end lost 4 bases, and 13 bases lay between the germline ends. This chain's CDR3 is CASTFKNHNEKLFF. Written as DNA, the CDR3 is TGTGCCAGCACCTTCAAGAACCATAATGAAAAACTGTTTTTT.

The J gene is TRBJ2-1, the V gene TRBV4-1; tentatively, D is TRBD1 or TRBD2 (5 bases each). The CDR3 consists of 17 residues. The V end lost 0 bases, the J end lost 0 bases, and 12 bases lay between the germline ends. Germline loops: CDR1 MGHRA, CDR2 YSYEKL. CDR3 in amino acids: CASSQDRGSRSYNEQFF. The CDR3 nucleotides read TGCGCCAGCAGCCAAGATCGGGGCTCACGCTCCTACAATGAGCAGTTCTTC.

The genes are TRBV7-9 and TRBJ2-3, with D tentatively TRBD1 (6 bases). Germline V gene sequence: CDR1 SEHNR, CDR2 FQNEAQ (reference sequence). The V gene lost 3 bases and the J gene lost 0 bases, with 19 bases spanning the gap. The CDR3 sequence is 18 residues long. Written as DNA, the CDR3 is TGTGCCAGCAGCTTCTCAATCTGGACAGAAACTAGCACAGATACGCAGTATTTT. It yields the protein CASSFSIWTETSTDTQYF.

This clonotype was seen once. At one boundary the junction diverges from the germline segment, which might be a read error. The gene calls are TRBV4-3 and TRBJ2-5; 8 bases agree with TRBD2. CDR1 LGHNA and CDR2 YSLEER come from the germline V gene. CDR3 length equals 16 residues. The CDR3 sequence: CANSHPERGGLETQYF. The DNA of the CDR3 is TGCGCCAACAGCCACCCCGAACGGGGGGGCCTGGAGACCCAGTACTTC.

The table lists this clonotype with a few counts. The chain employs TRBV27 and TRBJ2-5; TRBD1 matches 7 bases. Germline V gene data show CDR1 as MNHEY and CDR2 as SMNVEV (reference sequence). The CDR3 covers 14 residues. The ends lost 5 bases at V and 1 base at J; junction bases unmatched: 4. The CDR3 DNA reads as TGTGCCAGCAGTCACAGGACAGGCCAAGAGACCCAGTACTTC. Translation: CASSHRTGQETQYF.

The CDR3 is CSGLDRNYGYTF. CDR3 nucleotides: TGCAGCGGCCTAGACAGAAACTATGGCTACACCTTC. The genes are TRBV29-1 and TRBJ1-2, with a possible D match to TRBD1 (5 bases). The germline gives CDR1 SQVTM, CDR2 ANQGSEA. The CDR3 is made up of 12 amino acids. V lost 7 bases, J lost 2 bases, and 11 bases lay in between. Complete variable domain (other parts from reference TRBV29-1 and TRBJ1-2): SAVISQKPSRDICQRGTSLTIQCQVDSQVTMMFWYRQQPGQSLTLIATANQGSEATYESGFVIDKFPISRPNLTFSTLTVSNMSPEDSSIYLCSGLDRNYGYTFGSGTRLTVV.

V is TRBV12-5 and J is TRBJ1-2, with D perhaps TRBD1 (5 bases). The germline V gene encodes CDR1 LGHNT and CDR2 FRNRAP. V was pared by 4 bases and J by 2 bases, with 8 bases between. The CDR3 contains 13 residues. In DNA, the CDR3 is TGTGCTAGTGGTTACCCAGGGAACTATGGCTACACCTTC. This gives the protein CASGYPGNYGYTF.

This chain's CDR3 is CASSLGDRPIDYNEQFF. DNA for the CDR3: TGTGCCAGCAGCTTAGGGGACCGTCCGATTGACTACAATGAGCAGTTCTTC. The rearrangement joins TRBV11-1 to TRBJ2-1; D is perhaps TRBD1 or TRBD2 (5 bases each). Trimming cost V 1 base and J 3 bases, with 16 bases left between them. Germline V gene data show CDR1 as SGHAT and CDR2 as FQDESV (reference sequence). The CDR3 has 17 amino acids.

The chain recombines TRBV27 with TRBJ1-2; D possibly corresponds to TRBD1 (6 bases). The CDR3 is made up of 13 amino acids. Deletions cut 5 bases from V and 4 bases from J, with 11 bases between. From germline, CDR1 is MNHEY and CDR2 SMNVEV (reference sequence). In nucleotides, the CDR3 is TGTGCCAGCAGTCAAAGGGGGGTCTATGGCTACACCTTC. Protein: CASSQRGVYGYTF.

This chain joins TRBV7-8 and TRBJ2-2; D not certain. In germline, CDR1 is SGHVS, CDR2 FQNEAQ. CDR3 length equals 14 residues. Trimming took 3 bases from V and 5 from J, leaving 10 bases between them. The CDR3 is CASSFRDQTGELFF. CDR3 in DNA: TGTGCCAGCAGCTTTAGGGATCAAACCGGGGAGCTGTTTTTT.

The gene calls are TRBV18 and TRBJ1-1, with 9 bases aligning to TRBD1. The CDR3 is 13 amino acids. Germline loops: CDR1 KGHSH, CDR2 LQKENI. V lost 10 bases, J lost 5 bases, and 8 bases stayed unmatched. This CDR3 is CATLTGGDTEAFF. Written as DNA, the CDR3 is TGTGCCACCTTGACAGGGGGAGATACTGAAGCTTTCTTT.

This chain links TRBV5-1 with TRBJ2-1; 15 bases fit TRBD2. CDR1 is SGHRS and CDR2 is YFSETQ in the germline V gene. Trimming cost V 3 bases and J 0 bases; bases outside gene matches: 13. This CDR3 is built from 21 residues. CDR3 in DNA: TGCGCCAGCAGCTCCACCGGGGGGACTAGCGGGGGGTTTAGCTCCTACAATGAGCAGTTCTTC. Encoded protein: CASSSTGGTSGGFSSYNEQFF.

In its sample, this clonotype was seen many times. CDR3 loop: CASSFMSSYNSPLHF. CDR3 nucleotides: TGTGCCAGCAGCTTTATGAGCTCCTATAATTCACCCCTCCACTTT. The chain has TRBV7-6 and TRBJ1-6; unclear D gene. Deletions cut 3 bases from V and 0 bases from J, with 6 bases between. The germline V gene has CDR1 SGHVS and CDR2 FNYEAQ. The CDR3 totals 15 residues.

This clonotype occurred a few times. V gene TRBV7-6 combines with J gene TRBJ1-4; D possibly corresponds to TRBD1 (6 bases). Trimming shortened V by 11 bases and J by 5 bases, and 15 bases separated the two germline ends. Germline-derived CDR1 and CDR2 are SGHVS and FNYEAQ. CDR3 size: 13 residues. This CDR3 reads CAAKTGPNEKLFF. The CDR3 nucleotides read TGTGCCGCAAAGACAGGTCCGAATGAAAAACTGTTTTTT.

The table lists this clonotype with a few counts. V gene TRBV27 combines with J gene TRBJ1-5, with a possible D match to TRBD1 (5 bases). The CDR3 consists of 16 residues. Germline V gene lookup returns CDR1 MNHEY and CDR2 SMNVEV (reference sequence). V was trimmed by 1 base and J by 3 bases, leaving 13 bases between them. CDR3 in DNA: TGTGCCAGCAGTTTATTGGGGCAGGGCCACAATCAGCCCCAGCATTTT. Amino acid sequence: CASSLLGQGHNQPQHF.